The rows below give T cell receptor beta chains drawn from one sample of a study of technical replicates of blood from several donors. The assay was immunoSEQ multiplex PCR, and TCRdb's table has in-frame clones only and misses some. Counted here are around 76,000 clones, approximately 96% occurring once; the ten biggest clones make up approximately 0.2%. The sample comprised T cells isolated from PBMCs. The receptor source for this set is a human donor in good health. Each CDR3 is given with its conserved first and last residue. The D gene is left open where the match is weak. The size entry is marked missing in some rows and otherwise reads once, few, many or a size class.

DNA	CDR3	V	size	D	J	length
TGTGCCAGCAGCTTGAGGGTTAGCGGGTGCGAGACCCAGTACTTC	CASSLRVSGCETQYF	TRBV5-6	.	TRBD2	TRBJ2-5	15
TGTGCCAGCAGTGACGCAGCCGGGGTAGAAAAACTGTTTTTT	CASSDAAGVEKLFF	TRBV25-1	.	.	TRBJ1-4	14
TGTGCCAGCAGCGTAGGGAGTCATCAGCCCCAGCATTTT	CASSVGSHQPQHF	TRBV9	.	.	TRBJ1-5	13
TGTGCCAGCAGCGAGCATCCTAGAGGATGGAATGAGCAGTTCTTC	CASSEHPRGWNEQFF	TRBV7-8	.	.	TRBJ2-1	15
TGTGCCAGCAGGCCGAGGACTAGCGTCGCAGATACGCAGTATTTT	CASRPRTSVADTQYF	TRBV7-9	few	TRBD2	TRBJ2-3	15
TGTGCCAGCAGCTTTTTACCGCCAGGGTCCGGCTATGGCTACACCTTC	CASSFLPPGSGYGYTF	TRBV7-3	.	.	TRBJ1-2	16
TGTGCCAGCAGCGAATCCCCCGGGAGCTTCAGCAATCAGCCCCAGCATTTT	CASSESPGSFSNQPQHF	TRBV7-6	.	.	TRBJ1-5	17
TGCGCCAGCAGTCCCCCGGGACTAGCGGGGCGCTACAATGAGCAGTTCTTC	CASSPPGLAGRYNEQFF	TRBV10-1	.	TRBD2	TRBJ2-1	17
TGCGCCAGCAGTCAAGCCGCTCCGGGACAGGGGGCTACGCAGTATTTT	CASSQAAPGQGATQYF	TRBV23-1	.	TRBD1	TRBJ2-3	16
TGTGCCAGTAGTAGGTTGGCTAGCGGGAGGAGGTTTAGCTCCTACAATGAGCAGTTCTTC	CASSRLASGRRFSSYNEQFF	TRBV19	.	TRBD2	TRBJ2-1	20
TGTGCCAGCAGACAGGGGGGCCTTGTAGATACGCAGTATTTT	CASRQGGLVDTQYF	TRBV6-1	.	TRBD1	TRBJ2-3	14
TGTGCTAGTGGTTTGGGATGGACTAGCGGGGGCTCCTACGAGCAGTACTTC	CASGLGWTSGGSYEQYF	TRBV12-5	.	TRBD2	TRBJ2-7	17
TGTGCCAGCAGCGCCCCCTATAGCAATCAGCCCCAGCATTTT	CASSAPYSNQPQHF	TRBV9	.	.	TRBJ1-5	14
TGCGCCAGCAGCTTGGCCGGAACGGGAGGGCTGCAAGAGCAGTTCTTC	CASSLAGTGGLQEQFF	TRBV5-1	.	TRBD2	TRBJ2-1	16
TGTGCCAGCACGAACAACAGGATACCCCAAGAGACCCAGTACTTC	CASTNNRIPQETQYF	TRBV6-1	.	.	TRBJ2-5	15
TGTGCCAGCAAAACAGGGGCGCAAGAGACCCAGTACTTC	CASKTGAQETQYF	TRBV6-5	once	TRBD1	TRBJ2-5	13
TGTGCCAGTAGCCCCCGAGTAGATCTAGCGAGATACGAGCAGTACTTC	CASSPRVDLARYEQYF	TRBV19	.	.	TRBJ2-7	16
TGTGCCAGCAGCCAAGGTCTAGGACAGAACGGGGGTAGCGGGAGATCGAACACCGGGGAGCTGTTTTTT	CASSQGLGQNGGSGRSNTGELFF	TRBV14	.	TRBD2	TRBJ2-2	23
TGCGCCAGCAGAGGAATCGGGGGAGTAGAAAATGAGCAGTTCTTC	CASRGIGGVENEQFF	TRBV5-1	.	.	TRBJ2-1	15
TGTGCCAGCTCACCCCGACAGGGGAACACCGGGGAGCTGTTTTTT	CASSPRQGNTGELFF	TRBV18	once	TRBD1	TRBJ2-2	15
TGTGCCAGCAGGACAGCGGGGAGCTCCTACAATGAGCAGTTCTTC	CASRTAGSSYNEQFF	TRBV25-1	.	TRBD2	TRBJ2-1	15
TGTGCCAGCAGCTCGCAAGAGACCCAGTACTTC	CASSSQETQYF	TRBV7-9	.	.	TRBJ2-5	11
TGTGCCAGCAGTCCAAGGGGACTCTACGAGCAGTACTTC	CASSPRGLYEQYF	TRBV27	.	.	TRBJ2-7	13